This T cell receptor (beta chain) originates from a study of blood T cell repertoires in COVID-19. Study information: Acute and convalescent COVID-19 specimens originated in the United States, Italy and Spain. Sample material is recorded as cDNA or gDNA derived from T cells, B-cell-depleted T cells, or PBMCs.

The CDR3 is 13 amino acids. Trimming shortened V by 4 bases and J by 8 bases, and 14 bases separated the two germline ends. Germline CDR1 and CDR2: LGHDT and YNNKEL (reference sequence). The authors' processing: Estimation of nucleated cell counts relied on the amplification of reference gene primers. Assay used: immunoSEQ multiplex PCR; TCRdb lists only in-frame clones, some missing. Clone size and the V and J calls come from that table; the DNA yielded D and trimming. Of about 250,000 clones listed, 89% are singletons. The chain uses TRBV3-1 (or the pseudogene TRBV3-2) and TRBJ1-2; D is possibly TRBD1 (6 bases). The clonotype originates from a woman in her thirties or forties who had recovered from COVID-19. The source material was peripheral blood. CDR3: CASSPETGYGYTF. CDR3 sequence (DNA): TGTGCCAGCAGCCCAGAAACAGGGTACGGCTACACCTTC.